This T cell receptor (beta chain) stems from a study of regulatory T cells in long-lasting Graves disease. Overall study findings and caveats: Persistent Graves' disease cases displayed lower TCR diversity than newly diagnosed ones.

This clonotype has a handful of counts. Antigen: not known. The CDR3 has 16 amino acids. V lost 4 bases, J lost 0 bases, and 10 bases lay in between. Germline loops: CDR1 MNHEY, CDR2 SVGAGI. Construction of the TCR beta libraries employed iRepertoire HTBI primers in conjunction with Arm-PCR of CDR3 regions. TCRdb re-analysed the multiplex PCR reads in MiXCR, keeping a single row per CDR3 protein. The repertoire holds about 370,000 distinct CDR3 sequences, with roughly 16% as singletons. Described time point: newly diagnosed GD, antithyroid drugs for less than 3 months. Scientists built the TCR library using RNA that was extracted from PBMCs.

The source of this sequence is a female donor with Graves disease. The input for sequencing was peripheral blood mononuclear cells (PBMCs), taken at new diagnosis, from a patient treated with antithyroid drugs. The chain carries TRBV6-5 and TRBJ2-6; D call uncertain. CDR3: CASSWAVDSGANVLTF. In DNA form, the CDR3 reads TGTGCCAGCAGTTGGGCGGTTGACTCTGGGGCCAACGTCCTGACTTTC.